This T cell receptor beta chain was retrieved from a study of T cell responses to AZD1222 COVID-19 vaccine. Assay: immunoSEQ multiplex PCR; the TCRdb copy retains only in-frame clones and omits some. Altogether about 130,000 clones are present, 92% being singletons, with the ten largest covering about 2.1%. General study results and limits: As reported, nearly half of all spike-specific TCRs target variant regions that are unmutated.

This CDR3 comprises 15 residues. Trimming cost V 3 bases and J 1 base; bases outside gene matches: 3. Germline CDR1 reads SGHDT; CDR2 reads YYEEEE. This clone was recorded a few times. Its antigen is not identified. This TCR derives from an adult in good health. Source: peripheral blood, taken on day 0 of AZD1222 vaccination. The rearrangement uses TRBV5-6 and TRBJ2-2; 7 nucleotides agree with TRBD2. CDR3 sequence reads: CASSYLAENTGELFF. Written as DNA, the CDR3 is TGTGCCAGCAGCTACCTAGCGGAGAACACCGGGGAGCTGTTTTTT.